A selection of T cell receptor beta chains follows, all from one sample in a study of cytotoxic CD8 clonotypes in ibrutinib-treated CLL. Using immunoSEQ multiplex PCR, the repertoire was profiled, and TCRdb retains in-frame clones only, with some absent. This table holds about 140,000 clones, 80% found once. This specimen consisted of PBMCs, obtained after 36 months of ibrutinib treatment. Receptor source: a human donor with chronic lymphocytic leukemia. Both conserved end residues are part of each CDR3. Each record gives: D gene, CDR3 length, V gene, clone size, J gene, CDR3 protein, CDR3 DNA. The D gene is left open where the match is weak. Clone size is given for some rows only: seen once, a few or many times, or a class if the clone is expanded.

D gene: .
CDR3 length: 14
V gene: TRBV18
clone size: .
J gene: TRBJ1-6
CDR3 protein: CASSLGGESSPLHF
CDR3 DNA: TGTGCCAGCTCACTCGGGGGGGAAAGTTCACCCCTCCACTTT

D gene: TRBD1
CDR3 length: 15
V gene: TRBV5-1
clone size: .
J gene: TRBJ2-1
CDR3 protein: CASSYGQGMSNEQFF
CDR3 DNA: TGCGCCAGCAGCTATGGACAGGGGATGAGCAATGAGCAGTTCTTC

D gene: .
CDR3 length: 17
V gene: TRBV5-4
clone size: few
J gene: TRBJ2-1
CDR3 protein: CASSLVRAGRFGNEQFF
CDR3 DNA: TGTGCCAGCAGCTTGGTTCGGGCAGGTCGTTTTGGCAATGAGCAGTTCTTC

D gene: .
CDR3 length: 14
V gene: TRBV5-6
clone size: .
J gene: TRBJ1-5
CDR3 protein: CASSLQGFLRPQHF
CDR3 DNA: TGTGCCAGCAGCTTACAGGGCTTTCTACGGCCCCAGCATTTT

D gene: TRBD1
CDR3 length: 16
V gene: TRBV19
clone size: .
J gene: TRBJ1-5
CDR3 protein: CASSMNGQGYNQPQHF
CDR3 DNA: TGTGCCAGTAGTATGAATGGACAGGGGTACAATCAGCCCCAGCATTTT

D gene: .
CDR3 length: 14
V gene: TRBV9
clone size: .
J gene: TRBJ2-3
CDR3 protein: CASSAQLFTDTQYF
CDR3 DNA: TGTGCCAGCAGCGCCCAGTTGTTCACAGATACGCAGTATTTT

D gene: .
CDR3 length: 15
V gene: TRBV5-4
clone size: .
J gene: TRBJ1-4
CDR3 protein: CASSLSEHSNEKLFF
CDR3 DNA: TGTGCCAGCAGCTTGTCTGAGCATTCTAATGAAAAACTGTTTTTT

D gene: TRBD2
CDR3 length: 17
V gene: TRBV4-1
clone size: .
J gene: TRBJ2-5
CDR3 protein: CASSQSWSGTSGGTQYF
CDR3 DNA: TGCGCCAGCAGCCAAAGTTGGTCCGGGACTAGCGGAGGGACCCAGTACTTC

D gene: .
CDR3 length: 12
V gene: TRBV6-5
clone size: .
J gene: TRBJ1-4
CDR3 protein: CASRSRYQKLFF
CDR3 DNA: TGTGCCAGCAGGTCCCGATATCAAAAACTGTTTTTT

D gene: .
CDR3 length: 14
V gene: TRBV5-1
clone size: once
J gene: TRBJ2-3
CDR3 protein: CASEGSGVTDTQYF
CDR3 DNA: TGCGCCAGCGAGGGGTCGGGGGTCACAGATACGCAGTATTTT

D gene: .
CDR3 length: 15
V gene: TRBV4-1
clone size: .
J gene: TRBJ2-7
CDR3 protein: CASSRTDIPPYEQYF
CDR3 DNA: TGCGCCAGCAGCCGAACGGACATCCCACCCTACGAGCAGTACTTC

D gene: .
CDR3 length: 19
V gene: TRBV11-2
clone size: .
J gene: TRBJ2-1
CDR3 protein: CASSPIPRTGRRRQNEQFF
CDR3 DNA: TGTGCCAGCAGCCCTATCCCCAGGACTGGTAGGAGAAGGCAAAATGAGCAGTTCTTC

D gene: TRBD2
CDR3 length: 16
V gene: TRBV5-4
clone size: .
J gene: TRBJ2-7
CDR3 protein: CASSLSRSSGSYEQYF
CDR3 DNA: TGTGCCAGCAGCTTGAGTCGGTCTAGCGGCTCCTACGAGCAGTACTTC